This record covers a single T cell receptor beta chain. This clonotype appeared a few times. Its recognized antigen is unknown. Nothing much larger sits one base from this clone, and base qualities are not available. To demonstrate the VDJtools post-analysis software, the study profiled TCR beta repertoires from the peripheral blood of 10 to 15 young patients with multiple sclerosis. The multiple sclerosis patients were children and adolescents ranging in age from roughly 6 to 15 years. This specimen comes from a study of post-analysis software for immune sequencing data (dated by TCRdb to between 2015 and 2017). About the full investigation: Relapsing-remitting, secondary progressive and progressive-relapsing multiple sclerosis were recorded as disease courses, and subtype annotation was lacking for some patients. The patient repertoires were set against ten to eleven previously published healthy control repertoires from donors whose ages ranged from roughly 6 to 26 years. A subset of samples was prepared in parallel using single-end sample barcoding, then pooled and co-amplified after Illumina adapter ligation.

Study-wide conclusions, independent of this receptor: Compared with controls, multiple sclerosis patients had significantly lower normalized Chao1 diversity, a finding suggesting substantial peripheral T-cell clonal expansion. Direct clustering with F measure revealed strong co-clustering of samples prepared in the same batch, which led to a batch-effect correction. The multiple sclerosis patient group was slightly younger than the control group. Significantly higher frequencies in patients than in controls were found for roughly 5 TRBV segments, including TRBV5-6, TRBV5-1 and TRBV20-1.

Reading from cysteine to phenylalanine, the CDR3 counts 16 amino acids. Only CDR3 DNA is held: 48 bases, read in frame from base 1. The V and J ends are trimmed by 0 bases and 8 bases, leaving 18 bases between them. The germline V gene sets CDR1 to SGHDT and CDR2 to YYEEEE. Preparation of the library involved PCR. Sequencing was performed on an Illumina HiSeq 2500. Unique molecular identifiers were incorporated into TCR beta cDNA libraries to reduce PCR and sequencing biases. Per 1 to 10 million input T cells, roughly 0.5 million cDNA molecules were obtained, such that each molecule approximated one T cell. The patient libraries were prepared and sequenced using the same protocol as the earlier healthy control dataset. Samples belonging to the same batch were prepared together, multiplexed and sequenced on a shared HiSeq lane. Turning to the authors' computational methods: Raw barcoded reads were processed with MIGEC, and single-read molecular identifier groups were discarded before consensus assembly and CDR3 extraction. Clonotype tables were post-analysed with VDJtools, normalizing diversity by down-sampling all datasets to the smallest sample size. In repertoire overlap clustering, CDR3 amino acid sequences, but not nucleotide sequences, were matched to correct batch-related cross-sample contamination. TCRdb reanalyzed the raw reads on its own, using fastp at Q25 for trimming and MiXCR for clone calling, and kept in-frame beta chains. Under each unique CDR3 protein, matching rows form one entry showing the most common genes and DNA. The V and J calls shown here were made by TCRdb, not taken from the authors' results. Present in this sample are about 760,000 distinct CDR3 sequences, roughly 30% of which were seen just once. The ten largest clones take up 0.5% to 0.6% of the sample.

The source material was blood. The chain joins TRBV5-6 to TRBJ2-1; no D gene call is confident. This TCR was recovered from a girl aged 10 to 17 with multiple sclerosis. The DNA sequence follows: TGTGCCAGCAGCTTGGGATTAGCTGCCCACCAGGATGAGCAGTTCTTC. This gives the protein CASSLGLAAHQDEQFF.